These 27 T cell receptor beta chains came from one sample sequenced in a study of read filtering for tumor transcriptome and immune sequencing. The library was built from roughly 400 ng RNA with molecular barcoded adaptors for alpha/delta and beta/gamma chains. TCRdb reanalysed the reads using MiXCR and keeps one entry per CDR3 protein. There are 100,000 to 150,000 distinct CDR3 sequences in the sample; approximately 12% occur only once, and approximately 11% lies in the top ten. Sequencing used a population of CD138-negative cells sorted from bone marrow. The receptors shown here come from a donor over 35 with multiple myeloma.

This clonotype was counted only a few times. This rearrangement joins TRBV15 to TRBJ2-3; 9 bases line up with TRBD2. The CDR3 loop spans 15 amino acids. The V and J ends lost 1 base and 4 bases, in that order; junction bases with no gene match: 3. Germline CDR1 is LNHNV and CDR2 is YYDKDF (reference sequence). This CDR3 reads CATSRASGRSDTQYF. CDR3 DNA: TGTGCCACCAGCAGAGCCAGCGGGAGGTCAGATACGCAGTATTTT.

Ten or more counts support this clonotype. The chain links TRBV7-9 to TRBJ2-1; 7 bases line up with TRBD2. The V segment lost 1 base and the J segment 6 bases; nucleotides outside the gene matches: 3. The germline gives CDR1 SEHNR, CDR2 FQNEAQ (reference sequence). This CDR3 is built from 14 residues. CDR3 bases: TGTGCCAGCAGCTTAGGAGGACTAGGCAATGAGCAGTTCTTC. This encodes CASSLGGLGNEQFF.

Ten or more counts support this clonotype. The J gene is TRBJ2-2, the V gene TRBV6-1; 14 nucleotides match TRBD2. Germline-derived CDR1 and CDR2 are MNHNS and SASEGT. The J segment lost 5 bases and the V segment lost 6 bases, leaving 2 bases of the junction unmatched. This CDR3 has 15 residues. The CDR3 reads CASSWTSGRTGELFF. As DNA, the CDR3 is TGTGCCAGCAGCTGGACTAGCGGGAGGACCGGGGAGCTGTTTTTT.

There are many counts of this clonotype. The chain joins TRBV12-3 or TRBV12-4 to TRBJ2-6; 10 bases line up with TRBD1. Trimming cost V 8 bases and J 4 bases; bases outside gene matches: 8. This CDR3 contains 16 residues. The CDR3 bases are TGTGCCAGCGGGCGACAGGGGGCAGCAGGGGCCAACGTCCTGACTTTC. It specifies CASGRQGAAGANVLTF.

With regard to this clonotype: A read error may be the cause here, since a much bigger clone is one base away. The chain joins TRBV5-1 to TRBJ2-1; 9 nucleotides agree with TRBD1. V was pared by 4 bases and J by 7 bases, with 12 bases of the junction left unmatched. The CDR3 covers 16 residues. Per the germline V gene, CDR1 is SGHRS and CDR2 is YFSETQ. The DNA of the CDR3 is TGCGCCAGCAGCACCACCTGGACAGGGGCATCAAATGAGCAGTTCTTC. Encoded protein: CASSTTWTGASNEQFF.

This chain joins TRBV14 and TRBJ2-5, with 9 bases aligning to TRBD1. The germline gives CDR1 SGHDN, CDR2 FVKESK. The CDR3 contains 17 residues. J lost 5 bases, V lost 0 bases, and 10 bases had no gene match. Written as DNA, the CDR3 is TGTGCCAGCAGCCAAGATAGGGGACAGGGTGTTCAGGAGACCCAGTACTTC. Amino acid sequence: CASSQDRGQGVQETQYF. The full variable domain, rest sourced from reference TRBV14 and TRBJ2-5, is EAGVTQFPSHSVIEKGQTVTLRCDPISGHDNLYWYRRVMGKEIKFLLHFVKESKQDESGMPNNRFLAERTGGTYSTLKVQPAELEDSGVYFCASSQDRGQGVQETQYFGPGTRLLVL.

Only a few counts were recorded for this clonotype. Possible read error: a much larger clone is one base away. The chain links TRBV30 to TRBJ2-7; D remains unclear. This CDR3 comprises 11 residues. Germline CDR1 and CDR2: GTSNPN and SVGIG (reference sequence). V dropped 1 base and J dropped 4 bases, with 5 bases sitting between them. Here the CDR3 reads CAWSARYEQYF. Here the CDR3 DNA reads TGTGCCTGGAGTGCCCGGTACGAGCAGTACTTC.

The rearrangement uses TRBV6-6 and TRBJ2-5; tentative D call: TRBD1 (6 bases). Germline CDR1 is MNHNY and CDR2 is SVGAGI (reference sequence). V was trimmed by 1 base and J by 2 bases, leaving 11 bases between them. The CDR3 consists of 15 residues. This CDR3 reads CASSYLQGSQETQYF. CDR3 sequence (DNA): TGTGCCAGCAGTTACTTACAGGGTTCACAAGAGACCCAGTACTTC.

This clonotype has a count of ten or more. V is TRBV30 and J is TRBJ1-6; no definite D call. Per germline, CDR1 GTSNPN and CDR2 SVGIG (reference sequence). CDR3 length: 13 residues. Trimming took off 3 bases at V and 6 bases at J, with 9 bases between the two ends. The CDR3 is CAWRELFNSPLHF. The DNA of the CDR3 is TGTGCCTGGAGGGAGTTGTTTAATTCACCCCTCCACTTT.

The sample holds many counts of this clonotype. CDR3: CASSRANEQFF. Here the CDR3 DNA reads TGTGCCAGCAGCCGGGCGAATGAGCAGTTCTTC. The V and J genes are TRBV11-2 and TRBJ2-1; D ambiguous. Germline V gene data show CDR1 as SGHAT and CDR2 as FQNNGV. V lost 5 bases and J 7 bases, leaving 6 bases between the germline ends. The CDR3 covers 11 residues.

The CDR3 protein is CASSPRSGTQETQYF. Written as DNA, the CDR3 is TGTGCCAGCTCACCGCGTTCGGGGACCCAAGAGACCCAGTACTTC. The chain is built from TRBV18 and TRBJ2-5, with D perhaps matching TRBD1 or TRBD2 (5 bases each). Trimming left V 3 bases short and J 1 base short, with 12 bases between. This CDR3 comprises 15 residues. Germline V gene sequence: CDR1 KGHSH, CDR2 LQKENI.

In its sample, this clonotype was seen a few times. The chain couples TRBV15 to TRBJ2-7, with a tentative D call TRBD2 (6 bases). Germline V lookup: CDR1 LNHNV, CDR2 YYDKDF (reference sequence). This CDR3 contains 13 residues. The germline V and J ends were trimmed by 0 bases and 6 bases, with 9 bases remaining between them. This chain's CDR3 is CATSRDSGSEQYF. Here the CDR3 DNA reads TGTGCCACCAGCAGAGACAGCGGGTCCGAGCAGTACTTC.

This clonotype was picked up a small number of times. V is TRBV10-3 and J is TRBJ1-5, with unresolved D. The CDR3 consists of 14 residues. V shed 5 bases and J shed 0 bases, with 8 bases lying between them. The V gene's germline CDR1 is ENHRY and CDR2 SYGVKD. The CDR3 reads CAISSGNSNQPQHF. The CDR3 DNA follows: TGTGCCATCAGTAGCGGGAATAGCAATCAGCCCCAGCATTTT.

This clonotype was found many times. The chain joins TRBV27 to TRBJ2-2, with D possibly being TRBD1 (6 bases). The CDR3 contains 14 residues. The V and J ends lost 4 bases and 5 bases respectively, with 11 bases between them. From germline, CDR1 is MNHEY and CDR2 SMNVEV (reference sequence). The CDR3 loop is CASSWTVGTGELFF. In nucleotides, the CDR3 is TGTGCCAGCAGTTGGACAGTGGGGACCGGGGAGCTGTTTTTT.

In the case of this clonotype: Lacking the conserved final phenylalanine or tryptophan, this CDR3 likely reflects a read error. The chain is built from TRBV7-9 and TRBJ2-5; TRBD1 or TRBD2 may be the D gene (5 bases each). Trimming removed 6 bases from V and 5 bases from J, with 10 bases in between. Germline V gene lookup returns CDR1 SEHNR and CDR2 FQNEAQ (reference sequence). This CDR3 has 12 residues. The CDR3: CASRGPLETQYL. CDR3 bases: TGTGCCAGCAGGGGACCGCTGGAGACCCAGTACCTC.

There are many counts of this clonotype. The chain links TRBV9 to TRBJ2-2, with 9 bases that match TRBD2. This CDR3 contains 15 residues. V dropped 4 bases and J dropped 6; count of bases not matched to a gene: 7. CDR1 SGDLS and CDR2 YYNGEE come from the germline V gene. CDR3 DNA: TGTGCCAGCAGCCCCCAGGCGGGAGGGTCCGGGGAGCTGTTTTTT. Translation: CASSPQAGGSGELFF.

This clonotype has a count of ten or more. This chain's CDR3 is CASSPSSVYGYTF. The CDR3 DNA is TGTGCCAGCAGTCCCTCGAGCGTATATGGCTACACCTTC. The chain joins TRBV12-3 or TRBV12-4 to TRBJ1-2; no clear D. The V and J ends lost 5 bases and 5 bases respectively, with 12 bases between them. The CDR3 covers 13 residues.

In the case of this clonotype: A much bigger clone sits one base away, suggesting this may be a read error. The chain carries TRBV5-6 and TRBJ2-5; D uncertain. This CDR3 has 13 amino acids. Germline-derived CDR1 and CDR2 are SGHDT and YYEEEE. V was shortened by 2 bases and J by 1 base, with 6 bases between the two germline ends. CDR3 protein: CASSLVSQETQYF. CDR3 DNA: TGTGCCAGCAGCTTAGTCAGCCAAGAGACCCAGTACTTC.

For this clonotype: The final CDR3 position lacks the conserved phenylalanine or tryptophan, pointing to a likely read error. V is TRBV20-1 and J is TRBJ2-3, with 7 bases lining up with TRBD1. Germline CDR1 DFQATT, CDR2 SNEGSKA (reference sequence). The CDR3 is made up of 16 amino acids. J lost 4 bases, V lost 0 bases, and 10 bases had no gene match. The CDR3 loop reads CSARDLRQGSADTQYL. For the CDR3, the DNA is TGCAGTGCTAGAGATCTCAGACAGGGATCTGCAGATACGCAGTATCTT.

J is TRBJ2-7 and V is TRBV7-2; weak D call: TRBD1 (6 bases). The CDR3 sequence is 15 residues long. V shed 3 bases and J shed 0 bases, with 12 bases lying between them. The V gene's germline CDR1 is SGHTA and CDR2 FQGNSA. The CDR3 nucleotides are TGTGCCAGCAGCTTCACAGGGTCCCCCTCCTACGAGCAGTACTTC. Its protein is CASSFTGSPSYEQYF.

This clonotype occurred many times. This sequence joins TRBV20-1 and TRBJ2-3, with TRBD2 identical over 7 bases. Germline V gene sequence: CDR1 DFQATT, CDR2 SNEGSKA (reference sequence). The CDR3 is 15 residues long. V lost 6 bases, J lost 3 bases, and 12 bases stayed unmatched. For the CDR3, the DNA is TGCAGTGCCCCATTAGCGGGCTCTGGGACAGATACGCAGTATTTT. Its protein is CSAPLAGSGTDTQYF.

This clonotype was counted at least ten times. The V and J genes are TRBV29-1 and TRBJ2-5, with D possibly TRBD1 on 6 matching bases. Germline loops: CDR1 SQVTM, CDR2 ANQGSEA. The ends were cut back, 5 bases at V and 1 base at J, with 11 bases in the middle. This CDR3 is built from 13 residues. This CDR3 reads CSVLSQGQETQYF. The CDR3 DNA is TGCAGCGTTCTGTCACAGGGCCAAGAGACCCAGTACTTC.

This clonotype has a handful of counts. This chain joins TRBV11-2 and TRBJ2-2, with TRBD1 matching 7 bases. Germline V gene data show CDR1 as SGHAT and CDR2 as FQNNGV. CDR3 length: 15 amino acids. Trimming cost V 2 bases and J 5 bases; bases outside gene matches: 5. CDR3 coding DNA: TGTGCCAGCAGCTTAACAGGGGACGGAACCGGGGAGCTGTTTTTT. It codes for CASSLTGDGTGELFF.

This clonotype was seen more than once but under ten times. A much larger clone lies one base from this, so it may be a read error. CDR3 residues: CATSDATGSGNEQFF. In DNA, the CDR3 is TGTGCCACCAGTGACGCCACAGGGTCTGGCAATGAGCAGTTCTTC. The chain carries TRBV24-1 and TRBJ2-1, with D maybe TRBD1 (6 bases). V lost 4 bases and J 6 bases, leaving 15 bases between the germline ends. The CDR3 runs 15 residues. Germline CDR1 KGHDR, CDR2 SFDVKD.

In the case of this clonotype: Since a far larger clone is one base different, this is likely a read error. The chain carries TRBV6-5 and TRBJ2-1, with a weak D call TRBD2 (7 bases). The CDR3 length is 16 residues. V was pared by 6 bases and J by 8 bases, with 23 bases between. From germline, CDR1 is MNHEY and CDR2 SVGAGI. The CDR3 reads CASRKLVGGPFDEQFF. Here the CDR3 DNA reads TGTGCCAGCAGGAAACTAGTGGGGGGGCCCTTCGATGAGCAGTTCTTC.

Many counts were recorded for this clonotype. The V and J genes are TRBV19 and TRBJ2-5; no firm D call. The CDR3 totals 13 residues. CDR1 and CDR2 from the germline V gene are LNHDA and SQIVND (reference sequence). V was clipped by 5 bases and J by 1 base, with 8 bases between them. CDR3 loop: CASSLTAQETQYF. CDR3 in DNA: TGTGCCAGTAGTCTAACAGCCCAAGAGACCCAGTACTTC.

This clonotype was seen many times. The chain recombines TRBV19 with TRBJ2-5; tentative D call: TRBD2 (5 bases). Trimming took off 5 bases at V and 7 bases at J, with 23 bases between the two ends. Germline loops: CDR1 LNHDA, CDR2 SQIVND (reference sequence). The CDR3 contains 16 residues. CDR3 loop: CASSWASAGNVRTQYF. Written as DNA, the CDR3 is TGTGCCAGTAGTTGGGCCTCGGCGGGCAACGTAAGGACCCAGTACTTC.